The 20 T cell receptor beta chains presented below share a single source sample, sequenced in a study of CD8 T cells in Susac syndrome. Random hexamers were used to reverse transcribe roughly 0.5 to 1 ug of RNA. TCRdb redid the calling of the immunoSEQ multiplex PCR reads with MiXCR, one entry per CDR3 protein. The repertoire has about 200,000 distinct CDR3 sequences, 95% of them found once; the top ten carry around 0.082%. The sample was CD4+ T cells from PBMCs. The origin of the receptors is a human donor with multiple sclerosis.

This chain uses TRBV6-6 with TRBJ2-4, with D possibly matching TRBD2 (6 bases). Germline CDR1 and CDR2: MNHNY and SVGAGI (reference sequence). The CDR3 runs 15 residues. V was trimmed by 3 bases and J by 7 bases, leaving 16 bases between them. CDR3 DNA: TGTGCCAGCAGTTATTCTGGAGGGGTTGAGAACATTCAGTACTTC. Residues: CASSYSGGVENIQYF.

The rearrangement links TRBV3-1 to TRBJ2-1; D uncertain. The CDR3 totals 13 residues. The ends were cut back, 2 bases at V and 9 bases at J, with 11 bases in the middle. Germline CDR1 and CDR2: LGHDT and YNNKEL (reference sequence). The chain's CDR3 is CASSQLTVSEQFF. DNA for the CDR3: TGTGCCAGCAGCCAACTGACCGTGAGTGAGCAGTTCTTC.

This chain joins TRBV30 and TRBJ2-3; possibly TRBD2 for D (6 bases). Trimming removed 7 bases at V and 4 bases at J, with 12 bases between. The germline V gene encodes CDR1 GTSNPN and CDR2 SVGIG (reference sequence). This CDR3 spans 12 amino acids. The CDR3 DNA sequence: TGTGCCTTGAAAGGGGAGGCAGATACGCAGTATTTT. This translates into CALKGEADTQYF.

The chain couples TRBV11-2 to TRBJ1-3; D not resolved. Trimming took 8 bases from V and 3 from J, leaving 17 bases between them. The germline V gene has CDR1 SGHAT and CDR2 FQNNGV. The CDR3 consists of 15 residues. CDR3 bases: TGTGCCAGCCGCCCCTCGGGAGGATATGGAAACACCATATATTTT. It yields the protein CASRPSGGYGNTIYF. The complete variable domain, with remaining parts taken from reference TRBV11-2 and TRBJ1-3, reads EAGVAQSPRYKIIEKRQSVAFWCNPISGHATLYWYQQILGQGPKLLIQFQNNGVVDDSQLPKDRFSAERLKGVDSTLKIQPAKLEDSAVYLCASRPSGGYGNTIYFGEGSWLTVV.

The rearrangement joins TRBV29-1 to TRBJ2-3; tentatively, D is TRBD1 or TRBD2 (5 bases each). The CDR3 is 14 residues long. Germline-derived CDR1 and CDR2 are SQVTM and ANQGSEA. The ends were cut back, 5 bases at V and 2 bases at J, with 14 bases in the middle. The CDR3 DNA reads TGCAGCGTTAGGGGCGCCGGGGACACAGATACGCAGTATTTT. It codes for CSVRGAGDTDTQYF.

The chain uses TRBV12-3 or TRBV12-4 and TRBJ2-1, with D hard to call. The CDR3 runs to 11 residues. The V end was cut by 8 bases, the J end by 9 bases, with 11 bases between. As DNA, the CDR3 is TGTGCCAGCCGGGTCGGATCTGAGCAGTTCTTC. The encoded protein is CASRVGSEQFF.

V is TRBV11-1 and J is TRBJ2-5, with 9 bases identical to TRBD2. This CDR3 has 15 amino acids. With 2 bases clipped from V and 1 base from J, the junction kept 2 bases outside the gene matches. Germline lookup yields CDR1 SGHAT and CDR2 FQDESV (reference sequence). The CDR3 sequence: CASSLPSGVQETQYF. The CDR3 DNA follows: TGTGCCAGCAGCTTACCTAGCGGGGTCCAAGAGACCCAGTACTTC.

In DNA, the CDR3 is TGTGCCTGGAGTGGGGGGATCTCTGGAAACACCATATATTTT. This gives the protein CAWSGGISGNTIYF. The J gene is TRBJ1-3, the V gene TRBV30; possible D gene TRBD1, 5 bases. The CDR3 is made up of 14 amino acids. The V end lost 1 base, the J end lost 0 bases, and 7 bases lay between the germline ends. CDR1 is GTSNPN and CDR2 is SVGIG in the germline V gene (reference sequence).

The rearrangement joins TRBV7-3 to TRBJ2-5, with D possibly matching TRBD2 (5 bases). Germline lookup yields CDR1 SGHTA and CDR2 FQGTGA. The V gene lost 5 bases and the J gene lost 7 bases, with 14 bases spanning the gap. The CDR3 is made up of 13 amino acids. The CDR3 bases are TGTGCCAGCAGCCCCGGGCCTCTAGCGACCCAGTACTTC. Its protein is CASSPGPLATQYF. The full variable domain, with the rest looked up from reference TRBV7-3 and TRBJ2-5, is GAGVSQTPSNKVTEKGKYVELRCDPISGHTALYWYRQSLGQGPEFLIYFQGTGAADDSGLPNDRFFAVRPEGSVSTLKIQRTERGDSAVYLCASSPGPLATQYFGPGTRLLVL.

The chain recombines TRBV9 with TRBJ1-1; the D is unclear. The V gene's germline CDR1 is SGDLS and CDR2 YYNGEE. Deletions cut 1 base from V and 4 bases from J, with 20 bases between. This CDR3 region has 17 residues. CDR3 loop: CASSVRSFASGRTEAFF. For the CDR3, the DNA is TGTGCCAGCAGCGTACGTTCGTTCGCGAGCGGACGCACTGAAGCTTTCTTT.

This chain uses TRBV5-4 with TRBJ1-1, with 7 positions matching TRBD1. The CDR3 length is 14 residues. V dropped 4 bases and J dropped 0; count of bases not matched to a gene: 3. CDR1 and CDR2 from the germline V gene are SGHNT and YYREEE (reference sequence). Here the CDR3 reads CASSVQGLNTEAFF. Here the CDR3 DNA reads TGTGCCAGCAGCGTACAGGGGCTGAACACTGAAGCTTTCTTT.

The gene calls are TRBV20-1 and TRBJ1-6; D is ambiguous. The CDR3 length is 15 residues. Trimming pared 4 bases from V and 10 bases from J, leaving 20 bases between. Germline V gives CDR1 DFQATT, CDR2 SNEGSKA (reference sequence). The CDR3, as DNA: TGCAGTGCTACCCGACAAGGGCTAATGAGATCACCCCTCCACTTT. It is translated as CSATRQGLMRSPLHF.

CDR3 nucleotides: TGTGCCAGCAGTTTAAGGGCTGGGCTAGCGGTTCAAGAGACCCAGTACTTC. Amino acids: CASSLRAGLAVQETQYF. The chain links TRBV12-3 or TRBV12-4 to TRBJ2-5; 7 nucleotides line up with TRBD2. The CDR3 extends over 17 amino acids. With 2 bases clipped from V and 2 bases from J, the junction kept 11 bases outside the gene matches.

V and J are TRBV12-3 or TRBV12-4 and TRBJ2-7; D remains ambiguous. V lost 6 bases and J lost 3, with 12 bases in between. The CDR3 covers 13 residues. The CDR3 protein is CASSIMGYYEQYF. CDR3 bases: TGTGCCAGCAGCATAATGGGGTACTACGAGCAGTACTTC.

DNA for the CDR3: TGTGCCAGTAGTATGGGCAGGGTCTATGGCTACACCTTC. It is translated as CASSMGRVYGYTF. The chain combines TRBV19 with TRBJ1-2; D is possibly TRBD1 (5 bases). This CDR3 is built from 13 residues. CDR1 and CDR2 (germline): LNHDA, SQIVND (reference sequence). V was cut by 3 bases and J by 4 bases, with 9 bases left in between.

The J gene is TRBJ2-1, the V gene TRBV25-1; perhaps TRBD1 as D (6 bases). This CDR3 contains 13 residues. In germline, CDR1 is MGHDK, CDR2 SYGVNS. V gave up 8 bases and J gave up 5 bases, with 13 bases separating them. The CDR3 loop is CASSRSGDNEQFF. The CDR3 DNA sequence: TGTGCCAGCTCCCGGTCAGGGGACAATGAGCAGTTCTTC.

The chain employs TRBV6-2 or TRBV6-3 and TRBJ2-1, with TRBD1 matching over 7 bases. Trimming at V came to 6 bases and at J to 7 bases, leaving 6 bases not matched to a gene. There are 13 residues in the CDR3. The V gene's germline CDR1 is MNHEY and CDR2 SVGEGT. The CDR3 loop reads CASRAMTGNEQFF. The CDR3 DNA reads as TGTGCCAGCAGGGCAATGACAGGGAATGAGCAGTTCTTC.

This chain joins TRBV20-1 and TRBJ1-1; 10 nucleotides line up with TRBD1. V dropped 5 bases and J dropped 3; count of bases not matched to a gene: 3. The CDR3 sequence is 13 residues long. Germline CDR1 DFQATT, CDR2 SNEGSKA (reference sequence). For the CDR3, the DNA is TGCAGTGCTTCCGGACAGGGGGACACTGAAGCTTTCTTT. Translating it yields CSASGQGDTEAFF.

The V call is TRBV20-1, the J call TRBJ1-1, with 8 bases that match TRBD1. The CDR3 is 13 amino acids. The V gene end was trimmed by 5 bases and the J gene end by 6 bases; junction bases not matched to a gene: 8. CDR1 DFQATT and CDR2 SNEGSKA come from the germline V gene (reference sequence). The CDR3 loop reads CSALRDRRAEAFF. The CDR3 bases are TGCAGTGCTCTTAGGGACAGGAGAGCTGAAGCTTTCTTT.

CDR3 protein: CASSLNRDSEAFF. CDR3 nucleotide sequence: TGTGCCAGCAGCCTAAACCGGGACAGTGAAGCTTTCTTT. The chain is built from TRBV14 and TRBJ1-1; 7 nucleotides line up with TRBD1. The CDR3 contains 13 residues. The J segment lost 7 bases and the V segment lost 4 bases, leaving 6 bases of the junction unmatched. Germline V gene sequence: CDR1 SGHDN, CDR2 FVKESK.